The sequence of this T cell receptor (beta chain) was determined in a study of T cells in localized non-small cell lung cancer. Overall study results and limits: Uninvolved adjacent lung had the highest recorded T cell clonality, with tumor below it.

This clone is classed as medium-sized. Antigen specificity is unknown. Using immunoSEQ multiplex PCR, the repertoire was profiled, and TCRdb retains in-frame clones only, with some absent. The table has about 2,800 clones, over 25% seen once. CDR3 size: 16 residues. V lost 1 base and J lost 2; bases outside the gene matches: 4. The germline V gene encodes CDR1 SGHNT and CDR2 YENEEA. Samples of adjacent lung lacking atypia were obtained no closer than 2 cm to the tumor margin. The source material was normal lung tissue next to the tumor, sampled before any cancer treatment. The chain couples TRBV11-3 to TRBJ2-1; 8 bases fit TRBD2. The clonotype comes from a male donor at least 60 years old with stage II lung adenocarcinoma. CDR3 protein: CASSLGTSGAYNEQFF. The DNA for the CDR3 is TGTGCCAGCAGCTTAGGTACTAGCGGAGCCTACAATGAGCAGTTCTTC.